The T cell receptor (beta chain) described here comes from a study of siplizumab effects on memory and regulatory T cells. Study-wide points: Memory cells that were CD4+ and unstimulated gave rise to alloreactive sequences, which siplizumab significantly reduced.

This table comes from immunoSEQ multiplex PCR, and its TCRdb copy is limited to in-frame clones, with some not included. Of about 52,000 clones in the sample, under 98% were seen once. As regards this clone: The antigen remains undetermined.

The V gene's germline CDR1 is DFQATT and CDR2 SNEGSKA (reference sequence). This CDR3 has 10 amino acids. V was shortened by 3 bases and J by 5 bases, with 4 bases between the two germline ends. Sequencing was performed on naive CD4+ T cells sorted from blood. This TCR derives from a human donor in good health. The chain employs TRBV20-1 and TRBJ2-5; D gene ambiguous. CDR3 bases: TGCAGTGCTAGTAGCGAGACCCAGTACTTC. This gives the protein CSASSETQYF.